The rows below give T cell receptor beta chains drawn from one sample of a study of cytomegalovirus exposure and HLA in healthy donors. Clones were sequenced by immunoSEQ multiplex PCR, and TCRdb holds only the in-frame ones, with some missing. The profile shows some 200,000 clones, over 70% of them singletons. The sequenced material came from PBMCs. All receptors come from a woman aged 30 to 39 in good health and CMV-seronegative. Each CDR3 is given with its conserved first and last residue. The D gene is left open where the match is weak. Size is omitted from some rows. Given values are once, few, many or a class for expanded clones.

TRBJ2-2 - TRBV30 TRBD2 TGTGCCTGGAGTGTACTAGCGGGAGGAGTATGGACCGGGGAGCTGTTTTTT CAWSVLAGGVWTGELFF
TRBJ2-7 - TRBV30 - TGTGCCTGGAGTCTAGGATACTACGAGCAGTACTTC CAWSLGYYEQYF
TRBJ1-1 - TRBV6-5 - TGTGCCAGCAGTTACTCACGGGGGGAGGACACTGAAGCTTTCTTT CASSYSRGEDTEAFF
TRBJ2-3 - TRBV5-1 TRBD2 TGCGCCAGCAGCTCTATCCCCGGGGGAGGGGCAGATACGCAGTATTTT CASSSIPGGGADTQYF
TRBJ2-7 - TRBV30 - TGTGCCTGGAGTCTACAGCTAGCGTCTACCTACGAGCAGTACTTC CAWSLQLASTYEQYF
TRBJ2-5 - TRBV4-2 - TGTGCCAGCAGCCAAAACCTAGGGGCGACACCTGAGACCCAGTACTTC CASSQNLGATPETQYF
TRBJ2-2 - TRBV19 - TGTGCCAGTAGCACCTTAGAGACGGGAACCGGGGAGCTGTTTTTT CASSTLETGTGELFF
TRBJ1-2 - TRBV28 - TGTGCCAGCAGGCCAGACAGAAACTATGGCTACACCTTC CASRPDRNYGYTF
TRBJ2-1 - TRBV7-8 - TGTGCCAGCAGCTTATCGTTGACAGTCGGTGAGCAGTTCTTC CASSLSLTVGEQFF
TRBJ1-1 - TRBV5-1 - TGCGCCAGCAGCTTTGGGGCAAAGGACACTGAAGCTTTCTTT CASSFGAKDTEAFF
TRBJ2-1 few TRBV4-2 - TGTGCCAGCAGCCAAGATTGGGGCAGCTACAATGAGCAGTTCTTC CASSQDWGSYNEQFF
TRBJ2-3 - TRBV28 - TGTGCCAGCCCCCCTCTCTTAGCTCCTAGCACAGATACGCAGTATTTT CASPPLLAPSTDTQYF
TRBJ2-1 - TRBV5-4 - TGTGCCAGCAGCTTACGTGCCTTTTTGTCGGTCAATGAGCAGTTCTTC CASSLRAFLSVNEQFF
TRBJ2-5 - TRBV2 - TGTGCCAGCAGGGCGGGACAGAGAGACCAAGAGACCCAGTACTTC CASRAGQRDQETQYF
TRBJ1-1 - TRBV19 - TGTGCCAGTACCCCAGCGGGGAAACCAGTGAACACTGAAGCTTTCTTT CASTPAGKPVNTEAFF
TRBJ1-2 - TRBV28 - TGTGCCAGCAGTTTAGCCTCCTCCACTACCTATGGCTACACCTTC CASSLASSTTYGYTF
TRBJ2-7 - TRBV9 - TGTGCCAGCAGCGTAGGGGTAGCAGCACCTGCCCTCCCCTACGAGCAGTACTTC CASSVGVAAPALPYEQYF
TRBJ2-6 - TRBV2 TRBD1 TGTGCCAGCAGTGAAGCCAAGACAGGGCTAGGGGCCAACGTCCTGACTTTC CASSEAKTGLGANVLTF
TRBJ2-5 - TRBV2 - TGTGCCAGCAGTGTTCATGAGACCCAGTACTTC CASSVHETQYF
TRBJ2-5 - TRBV18 TRBD1 TGTGCCAGCTCAAGGGACAGGGCCCAAGAGACCCAGTACTTC CASSRDRAQETQYF
TRBJ1-1 - TRBV15 TRBD1 TGTGCCACCAGCAGAGACGGACAGGGAGGAACTGAAGCTTTCTTT CATSRDGQGGTEAFF
TRBJ2-1 - TRBV13 - TGTGCCAGCAGCCATGGACTGACTGTAAGGAATGAGCAGTTCTTC CASSHGLTVRNEQFF
TRBJ1-4 - TRBV28 TRBD1 TGTGCCAGCAGTTTACCCACAGGGGCTTCGGAAAAACTGTTTTTT CASSLPTGASEKLFF
TRBJ1-3 - TRBV28 - TGTGCCAGCAGTCCAAACACCCGGGGGAACACCATATATTTT CASSPNTRGNTIYF
TRBJ2-7 - TRBV6-5 - TGTGCCAGCAGTTACGTGGGGGCTGGTTCGGGGGAGCAGTACTTC CASSYVGAGSGEQYF
TRBJ1-3 - TRBV28 - TGTGCCAGCACAAAGAGCCTATCTGGAAACACCATATATTTT CASTKSLSGNTIYF
TRBJ1-6 - TRBV6-6 - TGTGCCAGCAACACAGACAGGTGGTCACCCCTCCACTTT CASNTDRWSPLHF
TRBJ2-7 once TRBV19 TRBD2 TGTGCCAGTAGTCGCCTCGGGGGGGAAGGCTACGAGCAGTACTTC CASSRLGGEGYEQYF
TRBJ2-1 - TRBV6-5 - TGTGCCAGCAGTCAGGGGTATAATGAGCAGTTCTTC CASSQGYNEQFF
TRBJ2-1 - TRBV4-3 - TGCGCCAGCAGCCAAGAAGCTGGAGACAGCTACAATGAGCAGTTCTTC CASSQEAGDSYNEQFF
TRBJ2-5 - TRBV6-1 - TGTGCCAGCAGTGGGGGGCTAGCGGAGGCTTTTTTCCAAGAGACCCAGTACTTC CASSGGLAEAFFQETQYF
TRBJ2-7 - TRBV28 - TGTGCCAGCAGCTCCCACCCCCCAGTAAGCTCCTACGAGCAGTACTTC CASSSHPPVSSYEQYF
TRBJ1-1 - TRBV4-3 - TGCGCCAGCAGCCAAGTCCCGCCAGGGCCTGAACATCCTACTGCTGAAGCTTTCTTT CASSQVPPGPEHPTAEAFF
TRBJ2-7 - TRBV5-8 - TGTGCCAGCAGCGCAGTTCCGACGGAGAAATACGAGCAGTACTTC CASSAVPTEKYEQYF